The rows below give T cell receptor beta chains drawn from one sample of a study of Graves' ophthalmopathy and Graves' hyperthyroidism. Each CDR3 protein gets one entry after TCRdb re-called the multiplex PCR reads with MiXCR. The sample contains about 160,000 distinct CDR3 sequences, roughly 37% of which appear only once. The sequenced material came from peripheral blood. These receptor sequences come from a woman aged 35 to 49 with Graves' ophthalmopathy. Each CDR3 is given without its conserved first and last residue. The order of the fields is V gene, CDR3 protein.

>TRBV10-3
AISSGQPQETQY
>TRBV12-5
ASGLGRVQNTEAF
>TRBV15
ATSPYKGAGYT
>TRBV6-1
ASSVVGTGIYSPLH
>TRBV7-8
ASSLAGPPTPAF
>TRBV6-2/TRBV6-3
ASRSGGLTFYSLRTEAF
>TRBV5-1
ASSPGAQNTEAF
>TRBV12-3/TRBV12-4
ASSFGGLHTEAF
>TRBV27
ASSRAGFDQPQH
>TRBV5-1
ASSLGNAEAF
>TRBV28
ASSFSLKVNTEAF
>TRBV11-2
ASSSGPGAVETQY